These 9 T cell receptor beta chains originate from one sample sequenced in a study of T cell repertoires in cytomegalovirus infection. MiXCR was run by TCRdb on the reads, yielding one entry per CDR3 protein. Of 310,000 or so distinct CDR3 sequences in the sample, around 25% were seen once. The sample taken for sequencing was PBMCs. The origin of the receptors is a human donor in good health (CMV status not recorded). Some clones in this sample may be carry-over from other donors' samples.

The rearrangement links TRBV29-1 to TRBJ2-7; 8 nucleotides align to TRBD1. CDR1 and CDR2 (germline): SQVTM, ANQGSEA. V shed 2 bases, J shed 6 bases, and the junction held 9 bases outside the gene matches. The length of the CDR3 is 14 residues. The CDR3 region has the DNA TGCAGCGTTGAATTAGGGCAGGGGGCGCGCGAGCAGTACTTC. This sequence encodes CSVELGQGAREQYF.

The CDR3 bases are TGTGCCAGCAGCCAGACAGAAATTAGCAATCAGCCCCAGCATTTT. Its protein product is CASSQTEISNQPQHF. V and J are TRBV7-6 and TRBJ1-5; D is possibly TRBD1 (5 bases). Germline V gene lookup returns CDR1 SGHVS and CDR2 FNYEAQ. The CDR3 length is 15 residues. V lost 5 bases and J 0 bases, leaving 11 bases between the germline ends.

V gene TRBV12-3 or TRBV12-4 combines with J gene TRBJ1-1; weak D call: TRBD1 (5 bases). The CDR3 loop spans 12 amino acids. V was shortened by 7 bases and J by 6 bases, with 12 bases between the two germline ends. For the CDR3, the DNA is TGTGCCAGCACTAGACAGTCCGCTGAAGCTTTCTTT. Amino acids: CASTRQSAEAFF.

The CDR3 reads CAFSAGTYEQYF. CDR3 nucleotides: TGTGCCTTCTCCGCAGGCACCTACGAGCAGTACTTC. The V and J genes are TRBV7-6 and TRBJ2-7; D unresolved. Germline lookup yields CDR1 SGHVS and CDR2 FNYEAQ. The germline V and J ends were trimmed by 11 bases and 2 bases, with 13 bases remaining between them. The CDR3 totals 12 residues.

The rearrangement joins TRBV20-1 to TRBJ1-2, with D perhaps matching TRBD1 (5 bases). The V gene's germline CDR1 is DFQATT and CDR2 SNEGSKA (reference sequence). With 0 bases removed from V and 8 bases from J, the gap between germline ends came to 19 bases. The CDR3 has 15 residues. The CDR3 bases are TGCAGTGCTAGAGATCTATCCCAGGGAGGTGAGGGCTACACCTTC. This codes for CSARDLSQGGEGYTF.

This chain links TRBV7-2 with TRBJ2-6; D is unclear. The ends were cut back, 7 bases at V and 10 bases at J, with 17 bases in the middle. Germline V gene data show CDR1 as SGHTA and CDR2 as FQGNSA. This CDR3 comprises 14 residues. The CDR3 region is CASKAHGTHNVLTF. For the CDR3, the DNA is TGTGCCAGCAAAGCGCACGGTACGCATAACGTCCTGACTTTC.

This clonotype appeared many times. The rearrangement links TRBV24-1 to TRBJ2-7; possibly TRBD2 for D (5 bases). CDR1 KGHDR and CDR2 SFDVKD come from the germline V gene. Between the trimmed V and J ends, which lost 1 base and 4 bases, there was a span of 16 bases. The CDR3 runs 16 residues. For the CDR3, the DNA is TGTGCCACCAGTGATTTAAGAGAGGGCAGCAGATACGAGCAGTACGTC. As protein: CATSDLREGSRYEQYV.

This clonotype has just a few counts. The chain uses TRBV20-1 and TRBJ2-1, with 7 bases that match TRBD2. Germline V gene sequence: CDR1 DFQATT, CDR2 SNEGSKA (reference sequence). The J segment lost 2 bases and the V segment lost 7 bases, leaving 8 bases of the junction unmatched. CDR3 length: 14 amino acids. DNA of the CDR3: TGCAGTGTCAGGCCGCTAGCGGCCTACAATGAGCAGTTCTTC. It specifies CSVRPLAAYNEQFF.

This clonotype came up a few times. V and J are TRBV20-1 and TRBJ1-4, with D uncertain. This CDR3 has 11 amino acids. V lost 0 bases, J lost 8 bases, and 4 bases lay in between. Germline CDR1 and CDR2: DFQATT and SNEGSKA (reference sequence). CDR3 region: CSARDLEKLFF. The DNA of the CDR3 is TGCAGTGCTAGAGATCTAGAAAAACTGTTTTTT.